The TCR beta chain described here comes from a study of T cell responses to AZD1222 COVID-19 vaccine. The overall study: Samples with a second dose at about 4 or about 12 weeks were pooled together.

This CDR3 has 16 amino acids. CDR1 is SGHTA and CDR2 is FQGTGA in the germline V gene. Unmatched junction bases numbered 12, after V lost 1 base and J lost 8 bases. Repertoires were generated with immunoSEQ multiplex PCR, while TCRdb's copy carries only in-frame clones and drops some. The sample holds about 92,000 clones, roughly 88% seen once. The chain couples TRBV7-3 to TRBJ1-2; 8 nucleotides agree with TRBD1. The sample in question was peripheral blood, obtained on day 0 of AZD1222 vaccination. The sequence was collected from an adult in good health. CDR3 DNA sequence: TGTGCCAGCAGCTTAAATGATCAGGGGGCGGGTTTAGGCTACACCTTC. Its protein is CASSLNDQGAGLGYTF.